The 13 T cell receptor beta chains reported below all come from one sample, sequenced in a study of cytomegalovirus exposure and HLA in healthy donors. This PCR relied on a set of 60 Vbeta primers and 13 Jbeta primers. Produced via immunoSEQ multiplex PCR; TCRdb's table is partial and in-frame only. The repertoire holds roughly 100,000 clones, with over 80% as singletons. Sequencing used PBMCs. Receptors originate from a man aged 18 to 29 in good health and CMV-seronegative.

J is TRBJ2-7 and V is TRBV5-4; D is unresolved. Trimming cost V 4 bases and J 5 bases, with 19 bases left between them. This CDR3 has 15 residues. The germline CDR1 and CDR2 sequences are SGHNT and YYREEE (reference sequence). The DNA of the CDR3 is TGTGCCAGCAGCGCCAACCCCCGTCTCCAGAACGAGCAGTACTTC. This encodes CASSANPRLQNEQYF. Full variable domain (rest looked up from reference TRBV5-4 and TRBJ2-7): ETGVTQSPTHLIKTRGQQVTLRCSSQSGHNTVSWYQQALGQGPQFIFQYYREEENGRGNFPPRFSGLQFPNYSSELNVNALELDDSALYLCASSANPRLQNEQYFGPGTRLTVT.

The table lists this clone with a few counts. The chain carries TRBV4-1 and TRBJ1-5; D is uncertain. The V and J ends lost 1 base and 3 bases respectively, with 7 bases between them. The CDR3 spans 14 residues. The germline CDR1 and CDR2 sequences are MGHRA and YSYEKL. CDR3 bases: TGCGCCAGCAGCCAAGGGCGGATCAATCAGCCCCAGCATTTT. As protein: CASSQGRINQPQHF.

The chain recombines TRBV28 with TRBJ2-7; possibly TRBD1 for D (5 bases). CDR3 length: 15 residues. Germline V lookup: CDR1 MDHEN, CDR2 SYDVKM. V was cut by 4 bases and J by 0 bases, with 13 bases left in between. The CDR3 is CASSSFRESSYEQYF. Here the CDR3 DNA reads TGTGCCAGCAGTTCGTTCAGGGAAAGCTCCTACGAGCAGTACTTC.

V and J are TRBV28 and TRBJ2-5; TRBD2 is a possible D gene (5 bases). The CDR3 loop spans 13 amino acids. Deletions cut 5 bases from V and 5 bases from J, with 12 bases between. The germline V gene has CDR1 MDHEN and CDR2 SYDVKM. The CDR3: CASSPRGWETQYF. The CDR3 DNA follows: TGTGCCAGCAGTCCTCGGGGATGGGAGACCCAGTACTTC.

This clone appeared a single time. The J gene is TRBJ2-3, the V gene TRBV7-2, with D perhaps TRBD2 (6 bases). Germline V gene sequence: CDR1 SGHTA, CDR2 FQGNSA. Between the trimmed V and J ends, which lost 1 base and 6 bases, there was a span of 14 bases. This CDR3 spans 15 amino acids. CDR3 sequence reads: CASSLVGGSRDTQYF. For the CDR3, the DNA is TGTGCCAGCAGCTTAGTTGGGGGGAGTCGGGATACGCAGTATTTT.

This clone has just one count. The chain recombines TRBV6-5 with TRBJ2-5; 10 bases map to TRBD2. The DNA end is a closer match to TRBJ2-7, so the J assignment may be wrong. The CDR3 sequence is 15 residues long. From germline, CDR1 is MNHEY and CDR2 SVGAGI. CDR3 DNA: TGTGCCAGCAGGCCACTAGCGGGAAACGGAAACGAGCAGTACTTC. It encodes CASRPLAGNGNEQYF.

V and J are TRBV28 and TRBJ2-3; D is possibly TRBD1 (5 bases). The CDR3 is 13 residues long. Between the trimmed V and J ends, which lost 6 bases and 1 base, there was a span of 8 bases. Germline V gives CDR1 MDHEN, CDR2 SYDVKM. CDR3 sequence (DNA): TGTGCCAGCAGGGACACTGGCACAGATACGCAGTATTTT. Its translation is CASRDTGTDTQYF.

This clone was counted between two and nine times. The rearrangement joins TRBV5-1 to TRBJ1-3; D unclear. This CDR3 comprises 14 residues. V shed 2 bases and J shed 4 bases, with 10 bases lying between them. From germline, CDR1 is SGHRS and CDR2 YFSETQ. In nucleotides, the CDR3 is TGCGCCAGCAGCTTCGAGGTGCAAGGAAACACCATATATTTT. This sequence encodes CASSFEVQGNTIYF. Complete variable domain (other parts from reference TRBV5-1 and TRBJ1-3): KAGVTQTPRYLIKTRGQQVTLSCSPISGHRSVSWYQQTPGQGLQFLFEYFSETQRNKGNFPGRFSGRQFSNSRSEMNVSTLELGDSALYLCASSFEVQGNTIYFGEGSWLTVV.

The V call is TRBV7-9, the J call TRBJ2-7, with 9 positions matching TRBD1. Germline assignment: CDR1 SEHNR and CDR2 FQNEAQ (reference sequence). The trim removed 2 bases at V and 5 bases at J, leaving 7 bases unmatched. This CDR3 is 15 amino acids long. This CDR3 reads CASSLNRDRAHEQYF. In DNA, the CDR3 is TGTGCCAGCAGCTTAAACAGGGACAGGGCCCACGAGCAGTACTTC.

This chain uses TRBV9 with TRBJ1-1, with D possibly being TRBD1 (5 bases). There are 16 residues in the CDR3. V lost 3 bases to trimming and J lost 0 bases, with 15 bases between them. Germline values: CDR1 SGDLS, CDR2 YYNGEE. The CDR3 sequence: CASSDGDSRMNTEAFF. Here the CDR3 DNA reads TGTGCCAGCAGCGATGGAGACAGTAGAATGAACACTGAAGCTTTCTTT. The whole variable domain, filled in from reference TRBV9 and TRBJ1-1, reads DSGVTQTPKHLITATGQRVTLRCSPRSGDLSVYWYQQSLDQGLQFLIQYYNGEERAKGNILERFSAQQFPDLHSELNLSSLELGDSALYFCASSDGDSRMNTEAFFGQGTRLTVV.

The chain has TRBV9 and TRBJ1-1; 10 bases map to TRBD1. The germline CDR1 and CDR2 sequences are SGDLS and YYNGEE. Trimming removed 4 bases from V and 1 base from J; junction bases left unmatched: 7. There are 16 residues in the CDR3. The CDR3 spells CASSFGQGERNTEAFF. The CDR3 nucleotides are TGTGCCAGCAGCTTCGGACAGGGGGAGAGGAACACTGAAGCTTTCTTT.

In DNA form, the CDR3 reads TGTGCCAGCACTCAATTGGGACTAGCGGCCGGTTCCAATGAGCAGTTCTTC. It yields the protein CASTQLGLAAGSNEQFF. V gene TRBV28 combines with J gene TRBJ2-1; TRBD2 aligns across 11 bases. The V and J ends lost 7 bases and 6 bases, in that order; junction bases with no gene match: 14. CDR3 size: 17 residues. Germline CDR1 MDHEN, CDR2 SYDVKM.

The chain recombines TRBV6-4 with TRBJ2-1; TRBD2 matches 11 bases. Germline V gene data show CDR1 as MRHNA and CDR2 as SNTAGT. The CDR3 covers 14 residues. V lost 4 bases, J lost 6 bases, and 2 bases stayed unmatched. The CDR3 spells CASSASGGSNEQFF. The CDR3 DNA follows: TGTGCCAGCAGTGCTAGCGGGGGGTCCAATGAGCAGTTCTTC.